Given below is one T cell receptor beta chain in context. This sample is drawn from a study of blood T cell repertoires in COVID-19. Only in-frame clones appear in the TCRdb table, and some are missing; sequencing was by immunoSEQ multiplex PCR. The sample consists of some 230,000 clones, 75% to 90% of them appearing once. The CDR3 runs to 13 residues. Germline V gene lookup returns CDR1 MNHEY and CDR2 SVGAGI. V was cut by 7 bases and J by 4 bases, with 8 bases left in between. This chain joins TRBV6-5 and TRBJ2-6; D remains ambiguous. Sequencing was done on a sample of peripheral blood. The origin of this receptor is a woman at least 80 years old with COVID-19, enrolled during active disease. The CDR3, as DNA: TGTGCCAGCATTTCGTCCGGGGCCAACGTCCTGACTTTC. This gives the protein CASISSGANVLTF.